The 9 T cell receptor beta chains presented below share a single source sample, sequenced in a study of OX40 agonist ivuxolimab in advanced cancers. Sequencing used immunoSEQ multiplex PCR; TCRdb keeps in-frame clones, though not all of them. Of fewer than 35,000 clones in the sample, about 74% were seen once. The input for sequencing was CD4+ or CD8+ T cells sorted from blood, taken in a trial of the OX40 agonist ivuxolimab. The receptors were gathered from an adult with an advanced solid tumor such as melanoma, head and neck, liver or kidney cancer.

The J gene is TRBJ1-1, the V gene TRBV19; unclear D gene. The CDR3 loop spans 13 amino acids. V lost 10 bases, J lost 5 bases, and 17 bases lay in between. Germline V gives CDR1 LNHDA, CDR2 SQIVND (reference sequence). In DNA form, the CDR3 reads TGTGCCATCCTGGCGGATGGCTCTACTGAAGCTTTCTTT. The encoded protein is CAILADGSTEAFF. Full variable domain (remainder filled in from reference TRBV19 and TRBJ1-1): DGGITQSPKYLFRKEGQNVTLSCEQNLNHDAMYWYRQDPGQGLRLIYYSQIVNDFQKGDIAEGYSVSREKKESFPLTVTSAQKNPTAFYLCAILADGSTEAFFGQGTRLTVV.

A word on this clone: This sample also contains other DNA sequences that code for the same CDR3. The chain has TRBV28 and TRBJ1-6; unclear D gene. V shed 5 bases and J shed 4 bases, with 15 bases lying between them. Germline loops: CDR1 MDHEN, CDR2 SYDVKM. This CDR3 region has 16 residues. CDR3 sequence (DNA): TGTGCCAGCAGTATCGGACTGCTAGTATATAATTCACCCCTCCACTTT. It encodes CASSIGLLVYNSPLHF.

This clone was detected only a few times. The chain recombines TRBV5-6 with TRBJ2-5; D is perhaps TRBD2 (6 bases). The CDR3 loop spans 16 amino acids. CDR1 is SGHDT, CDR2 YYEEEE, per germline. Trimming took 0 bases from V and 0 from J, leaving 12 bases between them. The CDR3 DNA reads TGTGCCAGCAGCTTGGTTTGGGGACTGGACCAAGAGACCCAGTACTTC. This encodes CASSLVWGLDQETQYF.

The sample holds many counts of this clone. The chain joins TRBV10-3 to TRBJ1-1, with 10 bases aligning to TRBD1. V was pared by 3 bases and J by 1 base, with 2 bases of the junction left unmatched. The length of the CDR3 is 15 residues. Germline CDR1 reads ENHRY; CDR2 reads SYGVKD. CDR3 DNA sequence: TGTGCCATCAGTGAAGGGACAGGGGAGAACACTGAAGCTTTCTTT. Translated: CAISEGTGENTEAFF.

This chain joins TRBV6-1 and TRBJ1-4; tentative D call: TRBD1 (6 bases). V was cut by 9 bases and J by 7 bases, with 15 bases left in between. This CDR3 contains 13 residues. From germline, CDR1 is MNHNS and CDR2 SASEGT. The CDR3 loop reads CARLQGWVEKLFF. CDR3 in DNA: TGTGCCAGACTTCAGGGGTGGGTTGAAAAACTGTTTTTT.

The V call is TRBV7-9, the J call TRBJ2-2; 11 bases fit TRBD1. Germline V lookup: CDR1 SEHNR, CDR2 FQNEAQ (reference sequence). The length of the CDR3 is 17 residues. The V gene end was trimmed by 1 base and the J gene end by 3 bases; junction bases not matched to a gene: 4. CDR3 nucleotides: TGTGCCAGCAGCTTAGTGTGGACAGGGGGCGACACCGGGGAGCTGTTTTTT. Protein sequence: CASSLVWTGGDTGELFF.

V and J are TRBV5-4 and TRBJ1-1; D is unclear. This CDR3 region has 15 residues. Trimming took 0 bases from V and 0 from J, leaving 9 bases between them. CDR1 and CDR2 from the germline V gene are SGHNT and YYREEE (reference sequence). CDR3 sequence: CASSLAYGMNTEAFF. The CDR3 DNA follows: TGTGCCAGCAGCTTGGCCTACGGGATGAACACTGAAGCTTTCTTT.

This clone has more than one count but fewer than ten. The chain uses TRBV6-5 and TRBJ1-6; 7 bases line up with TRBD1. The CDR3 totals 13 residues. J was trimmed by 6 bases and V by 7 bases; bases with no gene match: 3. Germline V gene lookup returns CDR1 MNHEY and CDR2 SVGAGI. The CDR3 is CASTGTVNSPLHF. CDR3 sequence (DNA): TGTGCCAGCACCGGGACAGTTAATTCACCCCTCCACTTT.

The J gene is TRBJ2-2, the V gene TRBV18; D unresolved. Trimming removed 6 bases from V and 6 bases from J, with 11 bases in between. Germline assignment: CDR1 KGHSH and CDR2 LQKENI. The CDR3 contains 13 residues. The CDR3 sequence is CASSPLTAGELFF. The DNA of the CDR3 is TGTGCCAGCTCCCCCCTCACGGCCGGGGAGCTGTTTTTT.